These T cell receptor beta chains were read from a single sample in a study of blood T cell repertoires in COVID-19. Here immunoSEQ multiplex PCR was the method, and the copy in TCRdb shows in-frame clones only, minus some. In the table there are about 220,000 clones, roughly 89% of which are singletons. The sample was PBMCs or T cells enriched from blood (not recorded which). All receptors come from a woman aged 35 to 49 who had recovered from COVID-19. CDR3s include the opening cysteine and the closing phenylalanine or tryptophan. The D gene is left open where the match is weak. The size of a clone is reported for some rows only, either as once, few or many, or as a class for expanded clones.

TGCGCCAGCAGTCCTTCAGGGAACCTTCCAAATCAGCCCCAGCATTTT CASSPSGNLPNQPQHF TRBV23-1 - TRBJ1-5 -
TGTGCCAGTAGTACGGGGGGCCATGGCTACACCTTC CASSTGGHGYTF TRBV19 - TRBJ1-2 -
TGTGCCAGCAGCTTAGTCGCAAACAGGAATTCACCCCTCCACTTT CASSLVANRNSPLHF TRBV7-2 - TRBJ1-6 -
TGTGCCAGCAGCGCAGGGGCGGGGACAGGGGGCTACGAAAAACTGTTTTTT CASSAGAGTGGYEKLFF TRBV9 few TRBJ1-4 TRBD1
TGCGCCAGCAGCCAAGATCTTTTTCCCACGGGGCCCCAGCATTTT CASSQDLFPTGPQHF TRBV4-1 - TRBJ1-5 -
TGTGCCAGCAGCTACCGTAGGGCGGGAGATTGGAACGAGCAGTTCTTC CASSYRRAGDWNEQFF TRBV7-6 - TRBJ2-1 TRBD2
TGTGCCAGCAGCCCAGAACAGGGATTCTATGGCTACACCTTC CASSPEQGFYGYTF TRBV9 few TRBJ1-2 -
TGTGCCAGCAGCGTAGAGCTAGCGGGGCATTACAATGAGCAGTTCTTC CASSVELAGHYNEQFF TRBV11-2 - TRBJ2-1 TRBD2
TGTGCCAGCAGCCAAGCCGGACAGGGCTATCAGCCCCAGCATTTT CASSQAGQGYQPQHF TRBV3-1/TRBV3-2 once TRBJ1-5 TRBD1
TGTGCCCACAAAAAACCGGGAGTGAGCTATGGCTACACCTTC CAHKKPGVSYGYTF TRBV7-9 once TRBJ1-2 -
TGTGCCAGCAGTTCAATGGACAGCTATGGCTACACCTTC CASSSMDSYGYTF TRBV28 - TRBJ1-2 -
TGCGCCAGCAGTGAAGTCAGCGGGGAAGAGACCCAGTACTTC CASSEVSGEETQYF TRBV10-2 - TRBJ2-5 TRBD2
TGCGCCAGCAGTAGTATAGTCGCGCGGATCACTGAAGCTTTCTTT CASSSIVARITEAFF TRBV5-1 - TRBJ1-1 -
TGTGCCAGCAGTTTACGGGGACAGGGAGACTACAATGAGCAGTTCTTC CASSLRGQGDYNEQFF TRBV27 - TRBJ2-1 TRBD1
TGTGCCAGCAAACAGGGGAGTCAGCCCCAGCATTTT CASKQGSQPQHF TRBV6-5 once TRBJ1-5 TRBD1
TGTGCCAGCAGCCGGGACTCCTACAATGAGCAGTTCTTC CASSRDSYNEQFF TRBV5-4 - TRBJ2-1 -
TGTGCCAGCAGCTCCGGACAGGGCTACGAGCAGTACTTC CASSSGQGYEQYF TRBV11-2 - TRBJ2-7 TRBD1
TGTGCCAGCAGTGAAGTGTTTAGACTCGACAATGAGCAGTTCTTC CASSEVFRLDNEQFF TRBV2 - TRBJ2-1 -
TGCGCCAGCAGCCCTGACAGGGAGCCCACCGGGGAGCTGTTTTTT CASSPDREPTGELFF TRBV5-1 - TRBJ2-2 TRBD1
TGTGCCAGCCAGTGGGACATTATGAACACTGAAGCTTTCTTT CASQWDIMNTEAFF TRBV6-5 once TRBJ1-1 -
TGTGCCTGGAGTGGGGGAGCGGGAGGGGCGGAGACCCAGTACTTC CAWSGGAGGAETQYF TRBV30 - TRBJ2-5 TRBD2
TGCGCCAGCAGCTTGGACCCAATAGCCACTCCTAATGAGCAGTTCTTC CASSLDPIATPNEQFF TRBV5-1 few TRBJ2-1 -
TGTGCCAGCAGCTTATCCAGCGGAGAATACGAGCAGTACTTC CASSLSSGEYEQYF TRBV11-2 - TRBJ2-7 -
TGTGCCAGTAGCGTGGGACAGGGCTTCTACACTGAAGCTTTCTTT CASSVGQGFYTEAFF TRBV5-6 - TRBJ1-1 TRBD1
TGTGCCACCAGTGATTTGCTATGGGGAGATAATGGCTACACCTTC CATSDLLWGDNGYTF TRBV24-1 - TRBJ1-2 -
TGTGCCAGCTCACTTCGGGAGGTCGGTGAGCAGTTCTTC CASSLREVGEQFF TRBV18 - TRBJ2-1 TRBD2